This T cell receptor beta chain was captured in a study of blood T cell repertoires in COVID-19. Study as a whole: The United States, Italy and Spain were the sources of the acute and convalescent COVID-19 samples.

Participants were aged 18 to 89 years, lived in around 25 US areas, and enrolled virtually. Recovered Cohort 3 donors showed two negative PCRs, clearance, or symptom resolution. The repertoire was sequenced with immunoSEQ multiplex PCR; TCRdb's copy has only in-frame clones and lacks some. The repertoire holds fewer than 350,000 clones, roughly 89% seen once, with over 6% in the top ten. Looked up from germline, CDR1 is MNHEY and CDR2 is SVGAGI. Trimming removed 6 bases at V and 3 bases at J, with 14 bases between. The CDR3 runs to 15 residues. This sequence joins TRBV6-5 and TRBJ1-4; D is ambiguous. The sequenced sample consisted of PBMCs or T cells enriched from blood (not recorded which). The receptor comes from a woman in her forties who had recovered from COVID-19. The CDR3: CASSYRQVANEKLFF. The CDR3 nucleotides are TGTGCCAGCAGCTACCGCCAGGTGGCTAATGAAAAACTGTTTTTT.